Detailed here is one T cell receptor beta chain. Antigen: not known. Treg sorting used a CD4+CD25+CD127-/low gate. After constant-region reverse-primer amplification, full-length variable regions underwent semi-nested PCR with Nested Universal Primer A. In TCRdb, the 5' RACE reads were re-called with MiXCR into one record per CDR3 protein. The sample yields 35,000 to 50,000 distinct CDR3 sequences, around 20% seen once. Whole-study results and caveats: Tumor-infiltrating Treg TCR alpha and beta sequences overlapped most with tumor naive CD4+ T cells, then blood naive. Larger-cohort validation covered only one TCR beta V-J rearrangement. In terms of TCR gene usage, tumor memory CD4+ T cells clustered together with blood and lymph node memory CD4+ cells, as well as with lymph node naive CD4+ cells.

The TCR originated in a female donor with breast cancer. The material sequenced was Tregs sorted from blood.

CDR3 nucleotides: TGCAGCGTTGATGGGCTAGCGGGGGGGCCGACCAAAAACATTCAGTACTTC. Protein: CSVDGLAGGPTKNIQYF. This rearrangement joins TRBV29-1 to TRBJ2-4; the match to TRBD2 covers 12 bases. The CDR3 is 17 amino acids. Germline values: CDR1 SQVTM, CDR2 ANQGSEA. Trimming at V came to 3 bases and at J to 2 bases, leaving 8 bases not matched to a gene.